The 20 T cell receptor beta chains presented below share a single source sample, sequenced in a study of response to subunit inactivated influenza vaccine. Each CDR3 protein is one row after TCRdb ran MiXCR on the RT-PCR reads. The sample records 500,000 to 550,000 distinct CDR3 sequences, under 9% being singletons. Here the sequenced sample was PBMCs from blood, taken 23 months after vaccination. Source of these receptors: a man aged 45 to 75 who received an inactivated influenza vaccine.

The CDR3 DNA reads as TGTGCCAGCAGCCGGGAGAATCAGCCCCAGCATTTT. Translated, it gives CASSRENQPQHF. The rearrangement uses TRBV7-9 and TRBJ1-5, with D hard to call. The CDR3 spans 12 residues. Germline loops: CDR1 SEHNR, CDR2 FQNEAQ (reference sequence). Trimming cost V 5 bases and J 4 bases, with 6 bases left between them. Using reference TRBV7-9 and TRBJ1-5 for the parts outside the CDR3, the full variable domain is DTGVSQNPRHKITKRGQNVTFRCDPISEHNRLYWYRQTLGQGPEFLTYFQNEAQLEKSRLLSDRFSAERPKGSFSTLEIQRTEQGDSAMYLCASSRENQPQHFGDGTRLSIL.

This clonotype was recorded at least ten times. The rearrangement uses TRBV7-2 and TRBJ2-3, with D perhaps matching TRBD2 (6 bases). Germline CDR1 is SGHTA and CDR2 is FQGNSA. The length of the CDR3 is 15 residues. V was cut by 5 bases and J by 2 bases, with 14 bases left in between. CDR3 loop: CASSASGSPTDTQYF. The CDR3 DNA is TGTGCCAGCAGCGCGAGCGGGTCACCCACAGATACGCAGTATTTT.

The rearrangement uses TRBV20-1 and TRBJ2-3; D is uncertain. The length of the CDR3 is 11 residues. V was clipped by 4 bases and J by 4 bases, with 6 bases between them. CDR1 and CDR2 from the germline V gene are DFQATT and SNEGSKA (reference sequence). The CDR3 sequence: CSAIRADTQYF. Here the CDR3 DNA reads TGCAGTGCTATAAGGGCAGATACGCAGTATTTT.

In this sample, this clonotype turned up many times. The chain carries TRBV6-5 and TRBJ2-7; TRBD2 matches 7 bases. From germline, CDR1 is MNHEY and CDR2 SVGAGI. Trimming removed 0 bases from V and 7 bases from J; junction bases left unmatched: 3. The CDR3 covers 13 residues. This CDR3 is CASSYSGGREQYF. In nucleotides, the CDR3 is TGTGCCAGCAGTTACTCGGGGGGGAGGGAGCAGTACTTC.

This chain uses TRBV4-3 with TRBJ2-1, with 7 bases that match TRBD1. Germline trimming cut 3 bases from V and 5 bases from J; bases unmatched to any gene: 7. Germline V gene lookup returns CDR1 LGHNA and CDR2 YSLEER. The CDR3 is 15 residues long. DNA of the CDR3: TGCGCCAGCAGCCAGGACGGGACAGCCGACAATGAGCAGTTCTTC. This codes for CASSQDGTADNEQFF.

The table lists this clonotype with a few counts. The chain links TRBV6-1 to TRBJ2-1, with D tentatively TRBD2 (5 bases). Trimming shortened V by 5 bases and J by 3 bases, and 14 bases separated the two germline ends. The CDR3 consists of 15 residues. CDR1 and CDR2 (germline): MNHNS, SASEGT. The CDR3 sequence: CASSRPGVYYNEQFF. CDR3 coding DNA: TGTGCCAGCAGTCGCCCCGGGGTCTACTACAATGAGCAGTTCTTC.

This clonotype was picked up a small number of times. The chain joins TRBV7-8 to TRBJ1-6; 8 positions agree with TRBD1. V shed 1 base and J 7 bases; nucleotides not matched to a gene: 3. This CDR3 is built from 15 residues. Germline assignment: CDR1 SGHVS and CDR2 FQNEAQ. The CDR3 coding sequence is TGTGCCAGCAGCTTAGATCAGGGGGCCAATTCACCCCTCCACTTT. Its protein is CASSLDQGANSPLHF.

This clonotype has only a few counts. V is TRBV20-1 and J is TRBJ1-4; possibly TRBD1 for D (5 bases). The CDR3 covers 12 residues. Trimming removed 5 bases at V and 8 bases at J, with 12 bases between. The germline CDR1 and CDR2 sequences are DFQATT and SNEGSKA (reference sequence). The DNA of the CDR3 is TGCAGTGCTGACTTCGGACACGAAAAACTGTTTTTT. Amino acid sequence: CSADFGHEKLFF.

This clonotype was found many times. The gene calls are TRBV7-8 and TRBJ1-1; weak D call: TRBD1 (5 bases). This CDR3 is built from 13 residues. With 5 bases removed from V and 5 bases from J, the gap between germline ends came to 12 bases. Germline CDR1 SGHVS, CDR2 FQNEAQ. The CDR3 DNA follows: TGTGCCAGCAGCCGCAGGGAGGGTACTGAAGCTTTCTTT. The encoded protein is CASSRREGTEAFF.

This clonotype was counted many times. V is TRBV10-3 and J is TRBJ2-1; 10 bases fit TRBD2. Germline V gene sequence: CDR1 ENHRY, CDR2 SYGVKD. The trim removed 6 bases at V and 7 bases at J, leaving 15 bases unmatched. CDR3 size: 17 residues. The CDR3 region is CAISQRGAGTSANEQFF. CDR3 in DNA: TGTGCCATCAGCCAACGCGGGGCCGGGACTAGCGCGAATGAGCAGTTCTTC.

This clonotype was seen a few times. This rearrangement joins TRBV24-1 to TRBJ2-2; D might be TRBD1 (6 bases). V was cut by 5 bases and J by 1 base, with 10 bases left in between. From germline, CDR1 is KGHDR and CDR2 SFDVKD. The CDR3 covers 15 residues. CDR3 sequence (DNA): TGTGCCACCAGTGCGACAGGCCGGAACACCGGGGAGCTGTTTTTT. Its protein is CATSATGRNTGELFF.

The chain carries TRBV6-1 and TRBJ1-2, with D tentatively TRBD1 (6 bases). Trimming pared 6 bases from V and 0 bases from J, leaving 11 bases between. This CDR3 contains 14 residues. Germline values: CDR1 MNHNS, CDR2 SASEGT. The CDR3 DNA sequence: TGTGCCAGCAGGACGGGACAAGCTAACTATGGCTACACCTTC. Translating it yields CASRTGQANYGYTF.

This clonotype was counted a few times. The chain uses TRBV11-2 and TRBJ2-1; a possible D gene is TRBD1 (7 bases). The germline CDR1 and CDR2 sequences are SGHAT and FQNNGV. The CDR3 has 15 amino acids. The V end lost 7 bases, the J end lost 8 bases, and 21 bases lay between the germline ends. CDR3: CASTAEPGRGDEQFF. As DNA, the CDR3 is TGTGCCAGCACCGCAGAACCCGGCAGGGGGGATGAGCAGTTCTTC.

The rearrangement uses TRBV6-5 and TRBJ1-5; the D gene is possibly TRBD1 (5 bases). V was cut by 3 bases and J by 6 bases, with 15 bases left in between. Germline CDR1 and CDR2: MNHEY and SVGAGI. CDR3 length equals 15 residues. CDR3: CASSYGQGGGQPQHF. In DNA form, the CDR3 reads TGTGCCAGCAGTTATGGGCAGGGAGGAGGTCAGCCCCAGCATTTT.

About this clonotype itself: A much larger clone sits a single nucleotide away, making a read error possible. This CDR3 is CASSGDSTGELFF. The CDR3, as DNA: TGTGCCAGCAGCGGGGACAGCACCGGGGAGCTGTTTTTT. V is TRBV7-9 and J is TRBJ2-2; 7 bases map to TRBD1. J was trimmed by 4 bases and V by 5 bases; bases with no gene match: 1. Germline lookup yields CDR1 SEHNR and CDR2 FQNEAQ (reference sequence). The CDR3 loop spans 13 amino acids.

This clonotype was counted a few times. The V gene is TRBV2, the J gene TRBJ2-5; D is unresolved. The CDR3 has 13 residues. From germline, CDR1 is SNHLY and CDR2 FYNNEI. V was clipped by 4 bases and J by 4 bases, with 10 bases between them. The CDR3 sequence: CASSVRWGETQYF. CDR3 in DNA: TGTGCCAGCAGTGTCAGATGGGGAGAGACCCAGTACTTC.

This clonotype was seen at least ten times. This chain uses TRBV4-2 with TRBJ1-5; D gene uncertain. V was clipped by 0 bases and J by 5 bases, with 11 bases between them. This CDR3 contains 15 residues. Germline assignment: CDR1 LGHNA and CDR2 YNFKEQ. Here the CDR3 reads CASSQDQSRYQPQHF. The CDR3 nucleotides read TGTGCCAGCAGCCAAGATCAGAGCCGTTATCAGCCCCAGCATTTT.

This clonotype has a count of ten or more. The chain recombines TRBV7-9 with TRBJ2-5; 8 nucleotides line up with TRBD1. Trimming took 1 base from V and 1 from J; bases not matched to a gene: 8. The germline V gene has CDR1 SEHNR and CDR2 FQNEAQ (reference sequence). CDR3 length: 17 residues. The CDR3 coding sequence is TGTGCCAGCAGCTTAGGGACTTTTGGGACAGGCCAAGAGACCCAGTACTTC. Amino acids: CASSLGTFGTGQETQYF.

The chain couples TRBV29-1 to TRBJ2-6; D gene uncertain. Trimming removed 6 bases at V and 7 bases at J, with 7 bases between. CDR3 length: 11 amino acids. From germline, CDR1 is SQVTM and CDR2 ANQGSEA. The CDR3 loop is CSVKNANVLTF. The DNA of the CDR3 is TGCAGCGTAAAAAATGCCAACGTCCTGACTTTC.

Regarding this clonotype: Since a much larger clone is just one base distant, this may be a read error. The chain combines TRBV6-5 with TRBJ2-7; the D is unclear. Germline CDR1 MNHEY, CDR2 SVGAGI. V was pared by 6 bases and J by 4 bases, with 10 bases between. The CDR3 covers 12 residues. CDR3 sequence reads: CASSRGPYEQYF. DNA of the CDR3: TGTGCCAGCAGCCGCGGACCGTACGAGCAGTACTTC.